This entry concerns a single TCR beta chain. What it recognizes is unknown. This sample was taken from a study of T cells in Graves' hyperthyroidism and ophthalmopathy. Study conclusions and caveats: A 13 V-J model separated ophthalmopathy from stable hyperthyroidism. The blood repertoire included most of the expanded thyroid clonotypes above 0.001.

The CDR3 is 15 amino acids. With 6 bases clipped from V and 4 bases from J, the junction kept 10 bases outside the gene matches. From RNA transcripts, TCR beta CDR3 regions were amplified. Using the HTBI primer set, a first-round RT-PCR was run on the TCR CDR3. TCRdb re-derived calls from the multiplex PCR reads in MiXCR, one entry per CDR3 protein. The sample has hundreds of thousands of distinct CDR3 sequences, around 24% seen once. The chain combines TRBV12-3 or TRBV12-4 with TRBJ2-7; 9 bases agree with TRBD1. The material sequenced was blood. This clonotype originated in a woman in her thirties with Graves' ophthalmopathy. CDR3 nucleotide sequence: TGTGCCAGCAGCCGACAGAGGACAGGGGAATACGAGCAGTACTTC. This codes for CASSRQRTGEYEQYF.